Each of the 8 T cell receptor beta chains below was sequenced from the same sample in a study of blood T cell repertoires in COVID-19. This table comes from immunoSEQ multiplex PCR, and its TCRdb copy is limited to in-frame clones, with some not included. Found here are about 270,000 clones, 85% to 95% of them singletons; the top ten hold around 2.8%. Material for sequencing was PBMCs or T cells enriched from blood (not recorded which). The source of these receptors is a man aged 35-49 years who had been exposed to COVID-19.

This chain links TRBV7-6 with TRBJ1-3, with D possibly TRBD1 on 6 matching bases. This CDR3 has 16 residues. V was pared by 2 bases and J by 1 base, with 12 bases between. CDR1 and CDR2 from the germline V gene are SGHVS and FNYEAQ. CDR3 bases: TGTGCCAGCAGCTTATACGGGGGGCAGTCTGGAAACACCATATATTTT. Its protein product is CASSLYGGQSGNTIYF.

The chain uses TRBV5-1 and TRBJ2-3, with a possible D match to TRBD2 (6 bases). Per the germline V gene, CDR1 is SGHRS and CDR2 is YFSETQ. The V and J ends lost 1 base and 0 bases respectively, with 12 bases between them. The CDR3 is made up of 16 amino acids. The CDR3 nucleotides read TGCGCCAGCAGCTTGAGTTATGGAGGGAGCACAGATACGCAGTATTTT. Translated: CASSLSYGGSTDTQYF.

The rearrangement links TRBV7-8 to TRBJ2-7, with D possibly TRBD2 on 5 matching bases. In germline, CDR1 is SGHVS, CDR2 FQNEAQ. The CDR3 extends over 15 amino acids. V shed 7 bases and J shed 3 bases, with 19 bases lying between them. CDR3 amino acids: CASNGQAGPIYEQYF. The CDR3 nucleotides read TGTGCCAGCAACGGGCAGGCGGGCCCCATCTACGAGCAGTACTTC.

This rearrangement joins TRBV3-1 (or the pseudogene TRBV3-2) to TRBJ1-6; TRBD1 is a possible D gene (5 bases). Germline CDR1 LGHDT, CDR2 YNNKEL (reference sequence). V lost 1 base and J 9 bases, leaving 10 bases between the germline ends. This CDR3 contains 14 residues. CDR3 DNA: TGTGCCAGCAGCCAAGGCAGGGTTTCTTCACCCCTCCACTTT. Encoded protein: CASSQGRVSSPLHF.

The chain has TRBV19 and TRBJ2-7, with 7 bases aligning to TRBD2. Germline CDR1 reads LNHDA; CDR2 reads SQIVND (reference sequence). J gave up 2 bases and V 9 bases, and 10 bases lay outside the gene matches. This CDR3 spans 14 amino acids. CDR3 amino acids: CASQRSSGPYEQYF. DNA for the CDR3: TGTGCCAGCCAACGATCTAGCGGCCCCTACGAGCAGTACTTC.

The chain joins TRBV12-5 to TRBJ1-1; maybe TRBD1 (6 bases). The CDR3 is 13 residues long. Germline lookup yields CDR1 LGHNT and CDR2 FRNRAP. The V end was cut by 6 bases, the J end by 1 base, with 9 bases between. DNA of the CDR3: TGTGCTAGTGGCGAGACAGGGAACACTGAAGCTTTCTTT. This codes for CASGETGNTEAFF.

The chain joins TRBV6-1 to TRBJ2-5, with D possibly TRBD2 on 5 matching bases. The CDR3 loop spans 15 amino acids. Trimming left V 2 bases short and J 4 bases short, with 14 bases between. Germline V gives CDR1 MNHNS, CDR2 SASEGT. CDR3 DNA: TGTGCCAGCAGTGAATCCCGGACTGCGTCAGAGACCCAGTACTTC. The encoded protein is CASSESRTASETQYF.

Concerning this clone: Distinct nucleotide sequences in the sample also encode this CDR3. V is TRBV3-1 (or the pseudogene TRBV3-2) and J is TRBJ2-5; 9 bases are shared with TRBD1. The CDR3 totals 14 residues. J lost 2 bases, V lost 4 bases, and 2 bases had no gene match. Looked up from germline, CDR1 is LGHDT and CDR2 is YNNKEL (reference sequence). CDR3 amino acids: CASSPDRGQETQYF. The CDR3 DNA sequence: TGTGCCAGCAGCCCGGACAGGGGTCAAGAGACCCAGTACTTC.